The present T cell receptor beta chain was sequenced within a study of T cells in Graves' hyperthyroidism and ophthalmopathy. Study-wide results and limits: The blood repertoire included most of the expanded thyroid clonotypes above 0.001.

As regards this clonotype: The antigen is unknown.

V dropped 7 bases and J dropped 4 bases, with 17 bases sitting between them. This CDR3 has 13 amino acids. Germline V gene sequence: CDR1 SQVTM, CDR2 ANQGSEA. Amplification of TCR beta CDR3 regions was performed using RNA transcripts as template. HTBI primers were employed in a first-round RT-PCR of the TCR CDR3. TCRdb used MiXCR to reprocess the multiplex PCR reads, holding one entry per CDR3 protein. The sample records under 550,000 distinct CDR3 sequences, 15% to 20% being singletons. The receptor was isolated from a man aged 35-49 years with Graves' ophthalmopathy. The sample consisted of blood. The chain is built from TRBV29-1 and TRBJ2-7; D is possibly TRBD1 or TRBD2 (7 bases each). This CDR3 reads CSARGAGGYEQYF. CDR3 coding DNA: TGCAGCGCACGGGGGGCAGGGGGGTACGAGCAGTACTTC.